One sample yielded the 27 T cell receptor beta chains listed below, sequenced in a study of glioma-infiltrating T cells after dendritic cell vaccination. Sequencing used immunoSEQ multiplex PCR; TCRdb keeps in-frame clones, though not all of them. The sample contains 72,000 or so clones, around 87% of which appear only once. Time point given: after dendritic cell vaccination, including at tumor progression/relapse. The input for sequencing was blood, taken after dendritic cell vaccination. The source of these receptors is a human donor with glioblastoma.

The V gene is TRBV10-3, the J gene TRBJ2-6, with 12 positions matching TRBD1. This CDR3 contains 16 residues. Losses at the gene ends were 8 bases for V and 3 bases for J; bases not matched to a gene: 5. Germline values: CDR1 ENHRY, CDR2 SYGVKD. DNA of the CDR3: TGTGCCATCTCGGGACAGGGGGCAGGTGGGGCCAACGTCCTGACTTTC. It encodes CAISGQGAGGANVLTF.

The chain employs TRBV19 and TRBJ1-5; 8 bases align to TRBD1. The trim removed 5 bases at V and 7 bases at J, leaving 10 bases unmatched. This CDR3 comprises 15 residues. CDR1 and CDR2 from the germline V gene are LNHDA and SQIVND (reference sequence). The CDR3 nucleotides are TGTGCCAGTAGTCTCTGGACAGGGCGATTCCAGCCCCAGCATTTT. It translates to CASSLWTGRFQPQHF.

The genes are TRBV11-2 and TRBJ2-2; a possible D gene is TRBD1 (5 bases). V was cut by 6 bases and J by 1 base, with 12 bases left in between. This CDR3 comprises 15 residues. Germline V lookup: CDR1 SGHAT, CDR2 FQNNGV. CDR3 region: CASSPWGRNTGELFF. CDR3 in DNA: TGTGCCAGCAGTCCCTGGGGCAGGAACACCGGGGAGCTGTTTTTT.

V is TRBV5-4 and J is TRBJ2-5; tentatively, D is TRBD2 (5 bases). The J call may be in error: the DNA end matches TRBJ2-7 better. The germline V gene has CDR1 SGHNT and CDR2 YYREEE (reference sequence). The CDR3 has 15 amino acids. As DNA, the CDR3 is TGTGCCAGCAGCTTGGGAGAGGGCAGTTCCTACGAGCAGTACTTC. This codes for CASSLGEGSSYEQYF.

The chain employs TRBV7-6 and TRBJ2-7; D may be TRBD2 (6 bases). V was trimmed by 4 bases and J by 0 bases, leaving 13 bases between them. The germline V gene encodes CDR1 SGHVS and CDR2 FNYEAQ. The CDR3 runs to 15 residues. In DNA, the CDR3 is TGTGCCAGCAGCTCAGACCCGGGGGACTCCTACGAGCAGTACTTC. Its translation: CASSSDPGDSYEQYF. Variable domain in full (rest from reference TRBV7-6 and TRBJ2-7): GAGVSQSPRYKVTKRGQDVALRCDPISGHVSLYWYRQALGQGPEFLTYFNYEAQQDKSGLPNDRFSAERPEGSISTLTIQRTEQRDSAMYRCASSSDPGDSYEQYFGPGTRLTVT.

The chain carries TRBV4-1 and TRBJ1-5, with a weak D call TRBD1 (5 bases). Between the trimmed V and J ends, which lost 1 base and 4 bases, there was a span of 5 bases. CDR1 MGHRA and CDR2 YSYEKL come from the germline V gene. The CDR3 spans 13 residues. CDR3 bases: TGCGCCAGCAGCCAAGCAGGGAATCAGCCCCAGCATTTT. It yields the protein CASSQAGNQPQHF.

The chain is built from TRBV5-1 and TRBJ1-1; perhaps TRBD1 as D (6 bases). Germline CDR1 and CDR2: SGHRS and YFSETQ. V was shortened by 0 bases and J by 3 bases, with 9 bases between the two germline ends. The CDR3 loop spans 14 amino acids. The CDR3 DNA reads TGCGCCAGCAGCTTGGAGGGGGTTTACACTGAAGCTTTCTTT. Translation: CASSLEGVYTEAFF.

The V gene is TRBV29-1, the J gene TRBJ2-1, with D uncertain. Trimming took off 7 bases at V and 6 bases at J, with 10 bases between the two ends. Germline CDR1 reads SQVTM; CDR2 reads ANQGSEA. The CDR3 has 11 residues. The CDR3 sequence is CSDSTANEQFF. The CDR3 region has the DNA TGCAGCGATAGTACAGCCAATGAGCAGTTCTTC.

This rearrangement joins TRBV6-5 to TRBJ2-7; D is perhaps TRBD2 (5 bases). V was pared by 2 bases and J by 4 bases, with 12 bases between. The germline CDR1 and CDR2 sequences are MNHEY and SVGAGI. The CDR3 is 14 amino acids. The DNA for the CDR3 is TGTGCCAGCAGTTACGTCGGGGAAATTTACGAGCAGTACTTC. Amino acids: CASSYVGEIYEQYF.

The gene calls are TRBV5-6 and TRBJ1-1, with a weak D call TRBD1 (5 bases). Per the germline V gene, CDR1 is SGHDT and CDR2 is YYEEEE. There are 13 residues in the CDR3. The ends were cut back, 4 bases at V and 10 bases at J, with 17 bases in the middle. The CDR3 DNA reads TGTGCCAGCAGCCGTACGAGGGGACTGGGAGCTTTCTTT. It codes for CASSRTRGLGAFF. The variable domain in full, completed from reference TRBV5-6 and TRBJ1-1, reads DAGVTQSPTHLIKTRGQQVTLRCSPKSGHDTVSWYQQALGQGPQFIFQYYEEEERQRGNFPDRFSGHQFPNYSSELNVNALLLGDSALYLCASSRTRGLGAFFGQGTRLTVV.

CDR3 protein: CSVDGGSGGEKLFF. For the CDR3, the DNA is TGCAGCGTTGACGGGGGGTCCGGCGGTGAAAAACTGTTTTTT. The rearrangement joins TRBV29-1 to TRBJ1-4; possibly TRBD1 for D (5 bases). The CDR3 is 14 residues long. Trimming removed 3 bases from V and 7 bases from J, with 15 bases in between. Germline CDR1 reads SQVTM; CDR2 reads ANQGSEA.

The chain has TRBV19 and TRBJ1-5, with D perhaps matching TRBD1 (6 bases). The CDR3 consists of 13 residues. Germline CDR1 reads LNHDA; CDR2 reads SQIVND (reference sequence). The V end lost 1 base, the J end lost 9 bases, and 10 bases lay between the germline ends. CDR3 DNA sequence: TGTGCCAGTAGTATAGGGCAAGGGGGGCCCCAGCATTTT. Amino acid sequence: CASSIGQGGPQHF.

J is TRBJ2-1 and V is TRBV5-1; 12 bases are a match to TRBD2. This CDR3 spans 15 amino acids. The germline CDR1 and CDR2 sequences are SGHRS and YFSETQ. After removal of 5 bases from V and 5 bases from J, the junction contained 5 bases not matched to a gene. This CDR3 is CASRSSGGDHNEQFF. In nucleotides, the CDR3 is TGCGCCAGCAGATCTAGCGGGGGGGACCACAATGAGCAGTTCTTC.

This chain uses TRBV2 with TRBJ2-7, with D possibly matching TRBD2 (6 bases). With 8 bases removed from V and 4 bases from J, the gap between germline ends came to 12 bases. The CDR3 has 12 amino acids. CDR1 is SNHLY, CDR2 FYNNEI, per germline. The CDR3 nucleotides are TGTGCCAGCGGGAGGCAGCCTTACGAGCAGTACTTC. Its translation is CASGRQPYEQYF.

The J gene is TRBJ2-3, the V gene TRBV6-5, with D hard to call. The CDR3 loop spans 12 amino acids. In germline, CDR1 is MNHEY, CDR2 SVGAGI. The V end was cut by 6 bases, the J end by 6 bases, with 10 bases between. The CDR3 bases are TGTGCCAGCAGGAGTTATATGGATACGCAGTATTTT. Translation: CASRSYMDTQYF.

CDR3 sequence: CASPQRGPGYEQYF. For the CDR3, the DNA is TGTGCCAGCCCTCAAAGGGGCCCAGGCTACGAGCAGTACTTC. The chain has TRBV21-1 and TRBJ2-7; the table names TRBD1, a call not compared with the DNA. TRBV21-1 is listed as a pseudogene. This CDR3 region has 14 residues.

This clone was seen once. The chain links TRBV5-6 to TRBJ1-5, with TRBD1 as a possible D gene (6 bases). V lost 4 bases and J lost 3, with 11 bases in between. The CDR3 runs 14 residues. Per germline, CDR1 SGHDT and CDR2 YYEEEE. DNA of the CDR3: TGTGCCAGCAGCCTGACAGGTACCAATCAGCCCCAGCATTTT. As protein: CASSLTGTNQPQHF.

The chain recombines TRBV15 with TRBJ2-1, with TRBD1 matching 10 bases. V lost 2 bases to trimming and J lost 4 bases; unmatched junction nucleotides: 5. The CDR3 contains 16 residues. The germline CDR1 and CDR2 sequences are LNHNV and YYDKDF (reference sequence). The CDR3 bases are TGTGCCACCAGCAGAATCCGGGACAGGGGTTACAATGAGCAGTTCTTC. Translation: CATSRIRDRGYNEQFF.

This clone was found a few times. This chain connects TRBV4-1 to TRBJ1-3; possible D gene TRBD1, 5 bases. Between the trimmed V and J ends, which lost 7 bases and 7 bases, there was a span of 23 bases. Looked up from germline, CDR1 is MGHRA and CDR2 is YSYEKL. The CDR3 totals 16 residues. The CDR3 sequence: CASTPPQGLGRNTIYF. In DNA, the CDR3 is TGCGCCAGCACCCCACCTCAGGGCCTGGGGCGGAACACCATATATTTT.

CDR3 residues: CASSVASLDSPLHF. In DNA form, the CDR3 reads TGTGCCAGCAGCGTAGCGTCACTCGATTCACCCCTCCACTTT. This rearrangement joins TRBV9 to TRBJ1-6; unclear D gene. This CDR3 spans 14 amino acids. V dropped 0 bases and J dropped 8 bases, with 9 bases sitting between them. Germline CDR1 is SGDLS and CDR2 is YYNGEE.

V is TRBV4-2 and J is TRBJ1-1; maybe TRBD1 (5 bases). There are 14 residues in the CDR3. Per the germline V gene, CDR1 is LGHNA and CDR2 is YNFKEQ. V lost 4 bases and J lost 1, with 10 bases in between. In DNA, the CDR3 is TGTGCCAGCAGCCCTCGTCAGGGGAACACTGAAGCTTTCTTT. This gives the protein CASSPRQGNTEAFF.

The chain couples TRBV7-2 to TRBJ2-5, with D possibly TRBD2 on 5 matching bases. V shed 4 bases and J shed 0 bases, with 12 bases lying between them. The length of the CDR3 is 15 residues. Germline CDR1 reads SGHTA; CDR2 reads FQGNSA. The CDR3 region is CASSSTGLYQETQYF. The DNA for the CDR3 is TGTGCCAGCAGCTCCACGGGGTTGTACCAAGAGACCCAGTACTTC.

The chain is built from TRBV9 and TRBJ2-1; no clear D. V lost 2 bases and J lost 5, with 2 bases in between. The germline CDR1 and CDR2 sequences are SGDLS and YYNGEE. The CDR3 totals 11 residues. The CDR3 here is CASSVNNEQFF. As DNA, the CDR3 is TGTGCCAGCAGCGTCAACAATGAGCAGTTCTTC.

About this clone: Distinct nucleotide sequences in the sample also encode this CDR3. This sequence joins TRBV18 and TRBJ2-7; 8 bases agree with TRBD1. Losses at the gene ends were 3 bases for V and 0 bases for J; bases not matched to a gene: 1. The germline gives CDR1 KGHSH, CDR2 LQKENI. The CDR3 consists of 14 residues. CDR3 nucleotide sequence: TGTGCCAGCTCACCCGGACAGGGCTCCTACGAGCAGTACTTC. Amino acids: CASSPGQGSYEQYF.

The chain is built from TRBV9 and TRBJ2-2; 9 positions agree with TRBD1. The V and J ends lost 3 bases and 4 bases, in that order; junction bases with no gene match: 10. Germline values: CDR1 SGDLS, CDR2 YYNGEE. The CDR3 consists of 17 residues. The CDR3 DNA is TGTGCCAGCAGCGCGGGACAGGGAGGTCGTGTCACCGGGGAGCTGTTTTTT. Translating it yields CASSAGQGGRVTGELFF.

The chain is built from TRBV7-9 and TRBJ2-7, with D possibly TRBD1 on 6 matching bases. CDR3 length equals 13 residues. V lost 5 bases and J lost 6, with 14 bases in between. Germline V gene lookup returns CDR1 SEHNR and CDR2 FQNEAQ (reference sequence). The CDR3 DNA sequence: TGTGCCAGCAGCCCAGGGGTTGCGGGCGAGCAGTACTTC. Encoded protein: CASSPGVAGEQYF.

The rearrangement links TRBV2 to TRBJ1-4; 8 nucleotides line up with TRBD1. Trimming cost V 6 bases and J 0 bases; bases outside gene matches: 3. This CDR3 comprises 15 residues. Per germline, CDR1 SNHLY and CDR2 FYNNEI. The CDR3 nucleotides are TGTGCCAGCAGGGGGACAGGAGCAACTAATGAAAAACTGTTTTTT. Protein sequence: CASRGTGATNEKLFF.